This T cell receptor beta chain was sequenced during a study of T cell changes during pregnancy in multiple sclerosis. This table comes from immunoSEQ multiplex PCR, and its TCRdb copy is limited to in-frame clones, with some not included. The table lists around 71,000 clones, around 90% of them singletons. Germline CDR1 and CDR2: MNHEY and SMNVEV (reference sequence). V was cut by 2 bases and J by 2 bases, with 14 bases left in between. This CDR3 spans 16 amino acids. Sequenced material: peripheral blood, taken after pregnancy. The chain couples TRBV27 to TRBJ2-3; D possibly corresponds to TRBD2 (6 bases). This sequence originates from a female donor with multiple sclerosis, enrolled in a pregnancy study. The CDR3 here is CASSLERTNPTDTQYF. CDR3 DNA sequence: TGTGCCAGCAGTTTAGAACGGACTAACCCCACAGATACGCAGTATTTT.